This T cell receptor beta chain came from a study of neurological immune-mediated disorders. Every sequencing run gave over 200 million TCR-beta sequences, taken from 15-18 subjects. Each CDR3 protein is one row after TCRdb ran MiXCR on the 5' RACE reads. The table has 71,000 or so distinct CDR3 sequences, approximately 5% seen once. Study-level findings and limits: The greatest degree of TCR clonal expansion was observed in HTLV-1-associated myelopathy, with the lowest in multiple sclerosis, below that of healthy controls. None of the CDR3 amino acid sequences of expanded clones were shared across subjects, and this suggested private repertoires in all groups.

This clonotype was seen ten or more times. Antigen specificity is unknown. The CDR3 covers 15 residues. Germline V gene lookup returns CDR1 SNHLY and CDR2 FYNNEI. V shed 0 bases and J shed 1 base, with 7 bases lying between them. The sample was PBMCs. The clonotype was recovered from a young woman with multiple sclerosis. The chain is built from TRBV2 and TRBJ1-3, with unresolved D. CDR3: CASSEALSSGNTIYF. For the CDR3, the DNA is TGTGCCAGCAGTGAAGCGTTGAGTTCTGGAAACACCATATATTTT.